This record concerns one TCR beta chain sequence. The antigen is unknown. Germline loops: CDR1 SEHNR, CDR2 FQNEAQ (reference sequence). The J segment lost 4 bases and the V segment lost 5 bases, leaving 8 bases of the junction unmatched. This CDR3 region has 16 residues. These data come from a study of T cell responses to AZD1222 COVID-19 vaccine. Study background: Whether given at about 4 or about 12 weeks, second doses were pooled.

Study-wide results and limits: Epitopes outside B.1.351 and B.1.1.7 mutated regions reportedly drew nearly half of spike TCRs. Spike regions recognized by vaccine-associated CD4 TCRs spanned the protein, led by 160-218 and 743-854.

TCRdb's table, derived via immunoSEQ multiplex PCR, lists solely in-frame clones and lacks some. The top ten hold 7.2% of the sample, which has 120,000 or so clones, about nine tenths seen once. This specimen consisted of peripheral blood, obtained on day 0 of AZD1222 vaccination. V usage is TRBV7-9 and J usage is TRBJ2-2, with 9 bases that match TRBD1. This receptor was taken from an adult in good health. CDR3 sequence reads: CASSLKQGASTGELFF. CDR3 DNA: TGTGCCAGCAGCCTTAAACAGGGGGCGAGCACCGGGGAGCTGTTTTTT.